Below are 2 T cell receptor beta chains sequenced from a single sample in a study of blood T cell repertoires in COVID-19 (dated by TCRdb to 2018 to 2021). The library came from the immunoSEQ multiplex PCR assay. In its TCRdb copy, this immuneACCESS table keeps in-frame sequences only and misses some clones. Where compared with another copy, unresolved V genes explain less than half of these, and the others have no known cause. The sample includes under 85,000 clones, with about four fifths observed a single time. 11% of the sample is taken by the ten largest. Sequencing was carried out using peripheral blood. The receptors were gathered from a man over 45 with acute or convalescent COVID-19.

This clone was recorded only once. The V and J genes are TRBV2 and TRBJ1-1, with D perhaps TRBD1 (6 bases). With 7 bases removed from V and 5 bases from J, the gap between germline ends came to 20 bases. CDR3 length equals 15 residues. The germline V gene has CDR1 SNHLY and CDR2 FYNNEI. The CDR3 sequence: CASTPEGVPGTEAFF. The CDR3 region has the DNA TGTGCCAGCACCCCCGAGGGGGTTCCGGGGACTGAAGCTTTCTTT.

The chain carries TRBV11-2 and TRBJ1-5; possible D gene TRBD1, 5 bases. The CDR3 sequence is 14 residues long. V was trimmed by 1 base and J by 5 bases, leaving 9 bases between them. The germline V gene has CDR1 SGHAT and CDR2 FQNNGV. The CDR3, as DNA: TGTGCCAGCAGCTTAGTAAGGGGTTATCAGCCCCAGCATTTT. It codes for CASSLVRGYQPQHF.